This T cell receptor (beta chain) was retrieved from a study of T cell responses to AZD1222 COVID-19 vaccine. The wider study: It was second doses at about 4 or about 12 weeks that were pooled. Regarding the study as a whole: The donors showed a predominance of white British ancestry and of females, with possible underestimation of clonal diversity. Every sample of the repertoires postdated the peak T cell response. Spike-wide vaccine-associated CD4 TCRs dominated at 160-218 and 743-854.

CDR1 is MDHEN, CDR2 SYDVKM, per germline. V lost 8 bases, J lost 4 bases, and 18 bases lay in between. The CDR3 has 15 amino acids. Note on this clone: The antigen remains unidentified.

Assay: immunoSEQ multiplex PCR; the TCRdb copy retains only in-frame clones and omits some. The sample lists tens of thousands of clones; 88% were seen once. Here the sequenced sample was peripheral blood, taken on day 0 of AZD1222 vaccination. The chain recombines TRBV28 with TRBJ1-3, with D tentatively TRBD1 (5 bases). The source is an adult in good health. The CDR3 loop is CASSGRGDGGNTIYF. DNA of the CDR3: TGTGCCAGCTCGGGGAGAGGGGACGGAGGAAACACCATATATTTT.